The 2 T cell receptor beta chains in this list originate from one sample, sequenced in a study of human T cells and chemical hapten exposure. Time point indicated: healthy volunteer bleed at 2 weeks. From whole blood left unfractionated, total RNA was extracted. TCRdb re-derived calls from the RACE reads in MiXCR, one entry per CDR3 protein. The repertoire includes some 50,000 distinct CDR3 sequences, roughly 4.5% of them detected once, and approximately 1.6% sits in the top ten. The sample was whole blood. These receptors came from a female donor in good health. Some clones in this sample may be carry-over from other donors' samples.

This clonotype was observed at least ten times. V usage is TRBV28 and J usage is TRBJ1-4; 8 nucleotides agree with TRBD1. The CDR3 runs to 16 residues. Trimming removed 5 bases from V and 16 bases from J; junction bases left unmatched: 21. Germline V gives CDR1 MDHEN, CDR2 SYDVKM. CDR3 region: CASSQLAGGARKLEFF. CDR3 nucleotide sequence: TGTGCCAGCAGTCAGTTGGCAGGGGGCGCCCGCAAACTTGAGTTTTTT.

This clonotype has at least ten counts. The chain uses TRBV2 and TRBJ2-2; D gene ambiguous. There are 14 residues in the CDR3. Germline values: CDR1 SNHLY, CDR2 FYNNEI. Trimming left V 9 bases short and J 2 bases short, with 13 bases between. The CDR3 protein is CARSREYNTGELFF. The CDR3, as DNA: TGTGCCAGGAGTCGCGAGTATAACACCGGGGAGCTGTTTTTT.